Presented here are 9 T cell receptor beta chains from one specimen sequenced in a study of tumor-infiltrating lymphocytes in primary liver carcinoma. The investigators made TCR beta cDNA from 400 to 550 ng total RNA, using a constant-region primer. Investigators got TCR beta libraries out of three nested multiplex PCR rounds, done with slightly modified ARM-PCR. TRBV1-TRBV30 forward and Cbeta reverse primers drove the first two approximately 11-cycle rounds. TCRdb itself ran the multiplex PCR reads through MiXCR, one entry per CDR3 protein. The sample lists about 43,000 distinct CDR3 sequences, 65% to 85% seen once, with about 18% in the top ten. Joint extraction of RNA and DNA used 20-30 mg of bulk tissue that was unsorted. Source material: liver tumor tissue from sampling region 2. The subset denotes: tumor region T2, inferior pole. The receptors were gathered from a man in his forties with primary liver carcinoma and hepatitis B virus infection.

As for this clonotype: An end of the junction does not agree with germline; a read error may underlie this. This chain connects TRBV29-1 to TRBJ2-7; the D gene is possibly TRBD2 (5 bases). Germline assignment: CDR1 SQVTM and CDR2 ANQGSEA. The CDR3 runs to 12 residues. CDR3 sequence (DNA): TGCAGCGTTAGAGACGCGGGTAACGAGCAGTATTTC. This encodes CSVRDAGNEQYF.

This chain uses TRBV14 with TRBJ2-1, with 9 bases identical to TRBD2. The germline V gene encodes CDR1 SGHDN and CDR2 FVKESK. The V segment lost 2 bases and the J segment 5 bases; nucleotides outside the gene matches: 7. The CDR3 consists of 16 residues. The CDR3 DNA reads TGTGCCAGCAGCCAACTAGCGGGATGGGTAAACAATGAGCAGTTCTTC. Translation gives CASSQLAGWVNNEQFF.

This clonotype came up once. The chain links TRBV6-1 to TRBJ2-1, with TRBD2 matching over 8 bases. Trimming cost V 7 bases and J 9 bases; bases outside gene matches: 14. Per germline, CDR1 MNHNS and CDR2 SASEGT. The length of the CDR3 is 15 residues. The CDR3 sequence is CASIPRLAGWVEQFF. CDR3 in DNA: TGTGCCAGCATCCCAAGGTTAGCGGGATGGGTTGAGCAGTTCTTC.

A few counts support this clonotype. This rearrangement joins TRBV5-1 to TRBJ2-7; 8 bases agree with TRBD1. V was clipped by 4 bases and J by 9 bases; unmatched bases: 15. CDR1 and CDR2 from the germline V gene are SGHRS and YFSETQ. The CDR3 runs 15 residues. CDR3 amino acids: CASSRKDREESGQYF. For the CDR3, the DNA is TGCGCCAGCAGCCGTAAGGACAGGGAGGAGAGCGGGCAGTACTTC.

A note on this clonotype: A read error may produce the germline difference seen at one junction end. V gene TRBV5-5 combines with J gene TRBJ2-2; 8 nucleotides align to TRBD1. The CDR3 has 15 residues. Germline V CDR1 and CDR2: SGHKS, YYEKEE (reference sequence). The DNA for the CDR3 is TGTGCCAGCAGCTTGGTGACAGGGGCCCCCGGGGTGCTGTTTTTT. It translates to CASSLVTGAPGVLFF.

The chain carries TRBV29-1 and TRBJ2-1; a possible D gene is TRBD2 (5 bases). Germline loops: CDR1 SQVTM, CDR2 ANQGSEA. The CDR3 is made up of 14 amino acids. V was pared by 7 bases and J by 9 bases, with 22 bases between. CDR3 residues: CSALTNGMGSEQFF. Written as DNA, the CDR3 is TGCAGCGCGTTGACAAACGGGATGGGCAGTGAGCAGTTCTTC.

Comments on this clonotype: A much larger clone lies a single base off, so this may be a read error. The gene calls are TRBV12-3 or TRBV12-4 and TRBJ2-1, with 8 bases lining up with TRBD2. CDR3 length equals 15 residues. The CDR3 loop is CASSVAAGVGNEQFF. The CDR3 DNA is TGTGCCAGCAGTGTAGCAGCGGGAGTGGGTAATGAGCAGTTCTTC.

Concerning this clonotype itself: A read error may produce the germline difference seen at one junction end. The chain carries TRBV28 and TRBJ2-1; D is perhaps TRBD1 (6 bases). Per the germline V gene, CDR1 is MDHEN and CDR2 is SYDVKM. The CDR3 consists of 15 residues. The CDR3 bases are TGTGTCAGCAGCCCCCCCAGACAGGTTACTTATGAGCAGTTCTTC. Protein product: CVSSPPRQVTYEQFF.

Worth noting for this clonotype: Relative to the germline gene, one junction end is altered; a read error may explain this. V gene TRBV14 combines with J gene TRBJ2-3; D is uncertain. The germline V gene encodes CDR1 SGHDN and CDR2 FVKESK. This CDR3 contains 13 residues. This CDR3 is CASSQGYTDTQNF. CDR3 bases: TGTGCAAGCAGCCAAGGATACACAGATACGCAGAATTTT.